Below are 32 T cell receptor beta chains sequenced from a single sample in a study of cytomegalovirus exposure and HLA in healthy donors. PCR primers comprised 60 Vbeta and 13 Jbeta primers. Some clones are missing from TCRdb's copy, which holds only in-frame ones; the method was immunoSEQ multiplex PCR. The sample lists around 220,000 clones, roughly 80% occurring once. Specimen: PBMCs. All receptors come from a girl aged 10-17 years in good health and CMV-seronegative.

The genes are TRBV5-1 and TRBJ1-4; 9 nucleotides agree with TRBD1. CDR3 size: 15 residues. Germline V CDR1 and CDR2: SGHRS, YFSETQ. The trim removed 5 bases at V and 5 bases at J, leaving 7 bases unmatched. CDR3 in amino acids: CASSLTGGLNEKLFF. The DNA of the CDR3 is TGCGCCAGCAGTCTTACAGGGGGCCTAAATGAAAAACTGTTTTTT.

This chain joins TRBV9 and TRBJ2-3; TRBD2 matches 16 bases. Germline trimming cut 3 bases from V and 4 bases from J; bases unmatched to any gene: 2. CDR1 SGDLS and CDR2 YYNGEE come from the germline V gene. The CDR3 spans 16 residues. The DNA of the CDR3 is TGTGCCAGCAGCGCAGGGACTAGCGGGAGGGCAGATACGCAGTATTTT. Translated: CASSAGTSGRADTQYF.

The CDR3 sequence: CASSFGTGVGTEAFF. For the CDR3, the DNA is TGTGCCAGCAGCTTCGGGACAGGGGTGGGCACTGAAGCTTTCTTT. V gene TRBV7-9 combines with J gene TRBJ1-1; 10 nucleotides match TRBD1. CDR3 length equals 15 residues. The junction had 5 bases not matched to a gene; V was cut back by 3 bases and J by 4 bases. Germline V gene sequence: CDR1 SEHNR, CDR2 FQNEAQ (reference sequence).

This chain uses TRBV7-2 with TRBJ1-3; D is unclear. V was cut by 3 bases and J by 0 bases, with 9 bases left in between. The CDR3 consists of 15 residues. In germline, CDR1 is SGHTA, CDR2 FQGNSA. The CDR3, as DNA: TGTGCCAGCAGCTTTGCGGCTGTCTCTGGAAACACCATATATTTT. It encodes CASSFAAVSGNTIYF. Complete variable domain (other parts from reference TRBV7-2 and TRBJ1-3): GAGVSQSPSNKVTEKGKDVELRCDPISGHTALYWYRQSLGQGLEFLIYFQGNSAPDKSGLPSDRFSAERTGGSVSTLTIQRTQQEDSAVYLCASSFAAVSGNTIYFGEGSWLTVV.

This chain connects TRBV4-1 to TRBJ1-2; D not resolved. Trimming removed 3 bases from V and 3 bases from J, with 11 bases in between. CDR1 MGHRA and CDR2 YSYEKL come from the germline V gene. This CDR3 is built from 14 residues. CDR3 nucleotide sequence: TGCGCCAGCAGCCAGTCACCAGACTACTATGGCTACACCTTC. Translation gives CASSQSPDYYGYTF.

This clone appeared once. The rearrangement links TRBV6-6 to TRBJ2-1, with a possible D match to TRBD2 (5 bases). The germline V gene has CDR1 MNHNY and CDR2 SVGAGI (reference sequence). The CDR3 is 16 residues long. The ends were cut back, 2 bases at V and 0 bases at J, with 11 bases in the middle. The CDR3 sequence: CASSYLEGGSYNEQFF. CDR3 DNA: TGTGCCAGCAGTTACCTCGAGGGCGGCTCCTACAATGAGCAGTTCTTC.

In DNA form, the CDR3 reads TGCGCCAGCGGGAACCGGGACAGAGGTGGCTACACCTTC. Amino acids: CASGNRDRGGYTF. This rearrangement joins TRBV4-3 to TRBJ1-2, with 7 bases fitting TRBD1. The CDR3 spans 13 residues. The germline V gene has CDR1 LGHNA and CDR2 YSLEER. V gave up 8 bases and J gave up 7 bases; unmatched junction bases: 10.

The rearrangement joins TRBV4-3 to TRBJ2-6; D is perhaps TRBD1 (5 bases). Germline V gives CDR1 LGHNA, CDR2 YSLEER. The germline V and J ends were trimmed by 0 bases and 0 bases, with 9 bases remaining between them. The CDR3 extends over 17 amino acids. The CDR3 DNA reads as TGCGCCAGCAGCCAAGATAAACAGGTCTCTGGGGCCAACGTCCTGACTTTC. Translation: CASSQDKQVSGANVLTF.

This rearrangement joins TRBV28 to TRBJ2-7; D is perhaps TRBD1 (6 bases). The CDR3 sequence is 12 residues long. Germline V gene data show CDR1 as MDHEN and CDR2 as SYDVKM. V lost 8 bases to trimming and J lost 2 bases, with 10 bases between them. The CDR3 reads CASAGTTYEQYF. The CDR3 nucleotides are TGTGCCAGCGCCGGGACAACCTACGAGCAGTACTTC.

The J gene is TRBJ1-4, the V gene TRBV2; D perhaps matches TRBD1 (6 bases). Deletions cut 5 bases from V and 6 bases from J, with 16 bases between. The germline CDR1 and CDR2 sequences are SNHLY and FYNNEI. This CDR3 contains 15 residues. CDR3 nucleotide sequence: TGTGCCAGCAGTAGTGACAGGCGGGGGGATGAAAAACTGTTTTTT. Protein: CASSSDRRGDEKLFF.

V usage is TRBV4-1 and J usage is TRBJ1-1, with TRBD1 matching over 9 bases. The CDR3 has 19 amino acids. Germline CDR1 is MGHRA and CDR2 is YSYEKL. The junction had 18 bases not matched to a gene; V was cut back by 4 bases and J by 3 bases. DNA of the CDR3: TGCGCCAGCAGCCCAAGAAAGGACAGGGTTCGGGACAGGGACACTGAAGCTTTCTTT. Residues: CASSPRKDRVRDRDTEAFF.

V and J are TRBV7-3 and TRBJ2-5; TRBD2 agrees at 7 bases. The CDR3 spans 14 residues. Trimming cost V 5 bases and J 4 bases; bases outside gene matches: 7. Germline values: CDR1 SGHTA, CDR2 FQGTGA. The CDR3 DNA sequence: TGTGCCAGCAGCAAGACTAGCCTCGGAGAGACCCAGTACTTC. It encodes CASSKTSLGETQYF.

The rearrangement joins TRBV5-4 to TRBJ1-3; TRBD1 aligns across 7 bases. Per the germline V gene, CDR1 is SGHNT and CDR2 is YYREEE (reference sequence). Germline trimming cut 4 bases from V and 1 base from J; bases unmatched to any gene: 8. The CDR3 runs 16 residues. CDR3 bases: TGTGCCAGCAGCACCGGGACAGTAGGATCTGGAAACACCATATATTTT. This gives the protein CASSTGTVGSGNTIYF.

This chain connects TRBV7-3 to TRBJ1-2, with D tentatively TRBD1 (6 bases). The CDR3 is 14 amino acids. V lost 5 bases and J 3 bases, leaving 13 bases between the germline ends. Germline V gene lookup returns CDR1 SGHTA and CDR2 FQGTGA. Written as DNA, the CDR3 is TGTGCCAGCAGCCCGGGGGAGGGGGACTATGGCTACACCTTC. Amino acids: CASSPGEGDYGYTF.

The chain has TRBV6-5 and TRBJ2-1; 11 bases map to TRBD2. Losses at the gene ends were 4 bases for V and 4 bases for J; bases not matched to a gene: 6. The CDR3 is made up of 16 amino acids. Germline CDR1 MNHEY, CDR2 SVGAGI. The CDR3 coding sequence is TGTGCCAGCAGTTCCGCGGCTAGCGGGGGGTACAATGAGCAGTTCTTC. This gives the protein CASSSAASGGYNEQFF.

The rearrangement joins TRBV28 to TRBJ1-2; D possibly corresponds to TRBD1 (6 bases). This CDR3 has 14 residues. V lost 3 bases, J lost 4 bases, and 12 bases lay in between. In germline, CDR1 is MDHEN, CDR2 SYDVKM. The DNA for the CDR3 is TGTGCCAGCAGTTTTCTGGGCAGGGGCTATGGCTACACCTTC. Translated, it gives CASSFLGRGYGYTF.

CDR3 DNA sequence: TGTGCCAGCATCCATTCAATAACTGAGACCCAGTACTTC. It is translated as CASIHSITETQYF. This chain connects TRBV27 to TRBJ2-5; unclear D gene. The CDR3 sequence is 13 residues long. The germline V gene has CDR1 MNHEY and CDR2 SMNVEV (reference sequence). V was shortened by 7 bases and J by 5 bases, with 14 bases between the two germline ends.

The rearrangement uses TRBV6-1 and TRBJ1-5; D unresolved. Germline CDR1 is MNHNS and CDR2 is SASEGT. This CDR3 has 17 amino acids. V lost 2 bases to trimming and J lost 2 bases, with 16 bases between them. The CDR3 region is CASSETDWGVGNQPQHF. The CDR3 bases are TGTGCCAGCAGTGAAACGGACTGGGGAGTGGGCAATCAGCCCCAGCATTTT.

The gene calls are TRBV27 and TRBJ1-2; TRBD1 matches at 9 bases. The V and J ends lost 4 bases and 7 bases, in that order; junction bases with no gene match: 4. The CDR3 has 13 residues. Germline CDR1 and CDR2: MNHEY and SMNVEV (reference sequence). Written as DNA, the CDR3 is TGTGCCAGCAGTTCGGACAGGGGTTTTGGCTACACCTTC. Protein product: CASSSDRGFGYTF.

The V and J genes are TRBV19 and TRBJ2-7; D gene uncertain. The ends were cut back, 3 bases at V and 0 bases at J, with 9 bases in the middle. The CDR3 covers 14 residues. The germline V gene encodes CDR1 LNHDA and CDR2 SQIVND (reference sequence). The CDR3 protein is CASSIGYSSYEQYF. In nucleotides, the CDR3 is TGTGCCAGTAGTATTGGTTACAGCTCCTACGAGCAGTACTTC. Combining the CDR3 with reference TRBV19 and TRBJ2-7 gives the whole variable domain DGGITQSPKYLFRKEGQNVTLSCEQNLNHDAMYWYRQDPGQGLRLIYYSQIVNDFQKGDIAEGYSVSREKKESFPLTVTSAQKNPTAFYLCASSIGYSSYEQYFGPGTRLTVT.

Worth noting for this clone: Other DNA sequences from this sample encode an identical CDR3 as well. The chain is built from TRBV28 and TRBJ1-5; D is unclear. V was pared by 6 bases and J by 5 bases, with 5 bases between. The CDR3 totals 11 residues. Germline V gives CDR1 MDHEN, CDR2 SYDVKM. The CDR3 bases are TGTGCCAGCAGCAGGTATCAGCCCCAGCATTTT. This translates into CASSRYQPQHF. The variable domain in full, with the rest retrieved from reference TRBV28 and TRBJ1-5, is DVKVTQSSRYLVKRTGEKVFLECVQDMDHENMFWYRQDPGLGLRLIYFSYDVKMKEKGDIPEGYSVSREKKERFSLILESASTNQTSMYLCASSRYQPQHFGDGTRLSIL.

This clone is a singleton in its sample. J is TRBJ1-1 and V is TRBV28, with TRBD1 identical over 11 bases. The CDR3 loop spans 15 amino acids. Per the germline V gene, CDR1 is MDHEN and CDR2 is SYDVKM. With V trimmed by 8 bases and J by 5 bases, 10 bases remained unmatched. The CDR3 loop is CASGTGTGGGTEAFF. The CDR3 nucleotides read TGTGCCAGCGGAACCGGGACAGGGGGAGGTACTGAAGCTTTCTTT.

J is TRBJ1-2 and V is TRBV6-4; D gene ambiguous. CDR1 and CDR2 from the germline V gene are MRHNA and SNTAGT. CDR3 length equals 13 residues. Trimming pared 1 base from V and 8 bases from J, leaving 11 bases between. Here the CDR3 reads CASSDWATGGYTF. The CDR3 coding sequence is TGTGCCAGCAGTGACTGGGCAACGGGAGGCTACACCTTC.

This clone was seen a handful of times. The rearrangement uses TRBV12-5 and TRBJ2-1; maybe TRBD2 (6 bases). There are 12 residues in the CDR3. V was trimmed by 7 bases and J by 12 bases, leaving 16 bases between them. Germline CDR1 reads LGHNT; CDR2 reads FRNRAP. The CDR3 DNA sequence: TGTGCTAGTGCCGTAGGACTATCTTCGCAGTTCTTC. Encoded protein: CASAVGLSSQFF.

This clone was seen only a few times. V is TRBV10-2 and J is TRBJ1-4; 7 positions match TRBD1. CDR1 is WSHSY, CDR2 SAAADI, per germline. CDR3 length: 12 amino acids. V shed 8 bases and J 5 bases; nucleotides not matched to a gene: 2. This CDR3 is CASATGNEKLFF. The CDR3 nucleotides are TGCGCCAGCGCGACAGGGAATGAAAAACTGTTTTTT.

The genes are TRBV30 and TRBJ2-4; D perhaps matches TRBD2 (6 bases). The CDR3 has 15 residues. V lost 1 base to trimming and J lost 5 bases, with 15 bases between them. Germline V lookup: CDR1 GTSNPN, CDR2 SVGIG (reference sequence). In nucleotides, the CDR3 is TGTGCCTGGAGTGGGGGAGGCAGCCTCCAAAACATTCAGTACTTC. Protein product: CAWSGGGSLQNIQYF.

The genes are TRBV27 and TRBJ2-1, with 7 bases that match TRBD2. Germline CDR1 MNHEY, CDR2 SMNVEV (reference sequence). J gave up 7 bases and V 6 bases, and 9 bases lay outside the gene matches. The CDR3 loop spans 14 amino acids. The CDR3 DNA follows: TGTGCCAGCAGCTTCTTTAGGACTAGGAATGAGCAGTTCTTC. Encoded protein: CASSFFRTRNEQFF.

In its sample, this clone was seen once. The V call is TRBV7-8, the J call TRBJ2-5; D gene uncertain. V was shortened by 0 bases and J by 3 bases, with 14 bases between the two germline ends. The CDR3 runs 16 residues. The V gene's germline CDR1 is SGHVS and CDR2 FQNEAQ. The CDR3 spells CASSLAVWKQKETQYF. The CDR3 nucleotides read TGTGCCAGCAGCTTAGCGGTTTGGAAACAGAAAGAGACCCAGTACTTC.

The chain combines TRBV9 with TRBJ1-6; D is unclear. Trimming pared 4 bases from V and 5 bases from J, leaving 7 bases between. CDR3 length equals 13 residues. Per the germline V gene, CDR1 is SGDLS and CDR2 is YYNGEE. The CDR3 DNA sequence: TGTGCCAGCAGCCAGAAAGATAATTCACCCCTCCACTTT. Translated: CASSQKDNSPLHF. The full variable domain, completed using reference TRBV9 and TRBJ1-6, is DSGVTQTPKHLITATGQRVTLRCSPRSGDLSVYWYQQSLDQGLQFLIQYYNGEERAKGNILERFSAQQFPDLHSELNLSSLELGDSALYFCASSQKDNSPLHFGNGTRLTVT.

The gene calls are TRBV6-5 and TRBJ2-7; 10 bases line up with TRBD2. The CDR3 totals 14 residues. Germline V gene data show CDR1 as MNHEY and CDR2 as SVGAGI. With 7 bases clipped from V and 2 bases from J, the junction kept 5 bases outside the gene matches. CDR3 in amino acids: CASNLAGAAYEQYF. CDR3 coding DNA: TGTGCCAGCAACCTAGCGGGGGCGGCCTACGAGCAGTACTTC.

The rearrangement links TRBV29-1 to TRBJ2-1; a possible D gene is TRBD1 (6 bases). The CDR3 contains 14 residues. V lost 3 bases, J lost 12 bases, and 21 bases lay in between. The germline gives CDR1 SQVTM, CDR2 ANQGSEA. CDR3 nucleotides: TGCAGCGTTGAGAGGGTCCTCAGCCAAGGGGGGCAGTTCTTC. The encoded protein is CSVERVLSQGGQFF.

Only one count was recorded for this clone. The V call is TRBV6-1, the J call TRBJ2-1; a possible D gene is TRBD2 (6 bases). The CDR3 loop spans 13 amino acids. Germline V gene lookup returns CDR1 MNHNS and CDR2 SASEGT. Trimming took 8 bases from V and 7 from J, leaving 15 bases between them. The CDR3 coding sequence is TGTGCCAGCGTACAGTTCGGAGGGAATGAGCAGTTCTTC. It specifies CASVQFGGNEQFF.